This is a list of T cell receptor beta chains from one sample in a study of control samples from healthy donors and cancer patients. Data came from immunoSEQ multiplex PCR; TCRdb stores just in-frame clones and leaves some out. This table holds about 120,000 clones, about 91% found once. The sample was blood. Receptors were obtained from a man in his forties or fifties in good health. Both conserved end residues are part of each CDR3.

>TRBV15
CATSREKRGPTDTQYF
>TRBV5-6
CASSLWGRGFGETQYF
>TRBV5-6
CASSFGAVSTDTQYF
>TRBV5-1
CASSLVAGSQETQYF
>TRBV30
CALRDRSLSPLHF
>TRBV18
CASSPGLDGYTF
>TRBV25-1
CASSDPRDRAPYGYTF
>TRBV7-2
CASSSSGSRREQFF
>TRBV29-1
CSARRGRGATEAFF
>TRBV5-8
CASSLESVNSPLHF
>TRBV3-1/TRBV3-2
CASSQDQGAFRVMNTEAFF
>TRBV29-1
CSVARGGREKLFF
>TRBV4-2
CASSQDLKGVSEAFF
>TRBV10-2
CASSLDRAYEKLFF
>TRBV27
CASSLNGDRVYSGNTIYF
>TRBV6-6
CASIGGTGGRGFF
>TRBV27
CASSFGRGLSSGANVLTF
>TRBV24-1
CATSDFRFGSTDTQYF
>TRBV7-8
CASSLRRLAGFYNEQFF
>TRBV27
CASSSGGGGTYEQYF
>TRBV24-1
CATSDRLRNQPQHF
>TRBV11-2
CASSGASGGRYTEAFF
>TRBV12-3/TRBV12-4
CASSTNDIWQYF
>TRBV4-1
CASSQEGQGGPDSNQPQHF
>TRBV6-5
CASRLGDEQYF
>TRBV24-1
CATSEVGNTEAFF
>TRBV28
CASSSGTSGSYEQYF
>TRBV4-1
CASSPTAGGGDTQYF
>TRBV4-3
CASSHSPGTEQYF
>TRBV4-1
CASSPQGAFGSYNEQFF
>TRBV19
CASMDLLNTEAFF
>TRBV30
CAWSPDTYYGYTF
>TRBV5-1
CASSSTSAGEQYF
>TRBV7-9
CASSHGQGYTGELFF
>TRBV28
CASTGQGRANTEAFF
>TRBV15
CATNSGVRGTEAFF
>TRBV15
CATSAPGTEYNEQFF
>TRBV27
CASSGQGSEKLFF
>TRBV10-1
CASWRKPANTEAFF
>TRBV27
CASSSSFGTANYGYTF
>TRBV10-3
CAISWDGSGNSPLHF
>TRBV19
CASGTGLGNYGYTF
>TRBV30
CAWSVLGVSGYTF
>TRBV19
CASSIRGRDGTGELFF
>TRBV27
CASSLGQTNQPQHF
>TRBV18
CASSLGTGGTDTQYF
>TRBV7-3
CASSLGVQGVQETQYF
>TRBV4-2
CASSQDSQGIRGYTF
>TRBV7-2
CASSLGPGDTEAFF
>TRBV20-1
CSARDAAEAFF
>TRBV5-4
CASSSQGSSGNTIYF
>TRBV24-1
CATSDQPGTGTDTQYF
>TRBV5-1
CASSLYPGPITEAFF
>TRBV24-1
CATSDLSRNTGELFF